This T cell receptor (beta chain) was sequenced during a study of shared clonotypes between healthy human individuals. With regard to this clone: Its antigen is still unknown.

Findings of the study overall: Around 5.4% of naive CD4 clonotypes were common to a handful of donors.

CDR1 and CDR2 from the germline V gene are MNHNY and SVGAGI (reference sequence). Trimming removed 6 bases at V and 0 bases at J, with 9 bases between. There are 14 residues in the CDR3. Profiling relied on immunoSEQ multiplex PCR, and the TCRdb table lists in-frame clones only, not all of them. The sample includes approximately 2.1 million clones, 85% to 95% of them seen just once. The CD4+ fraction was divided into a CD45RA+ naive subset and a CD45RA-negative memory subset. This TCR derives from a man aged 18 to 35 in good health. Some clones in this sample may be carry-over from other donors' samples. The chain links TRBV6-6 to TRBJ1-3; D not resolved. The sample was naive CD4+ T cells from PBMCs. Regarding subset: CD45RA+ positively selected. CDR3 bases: TGTGCCAGCAGCCTACAGAGCTCTGGAAACACCATATATTTT. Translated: CASSLQSSGNTIYF.